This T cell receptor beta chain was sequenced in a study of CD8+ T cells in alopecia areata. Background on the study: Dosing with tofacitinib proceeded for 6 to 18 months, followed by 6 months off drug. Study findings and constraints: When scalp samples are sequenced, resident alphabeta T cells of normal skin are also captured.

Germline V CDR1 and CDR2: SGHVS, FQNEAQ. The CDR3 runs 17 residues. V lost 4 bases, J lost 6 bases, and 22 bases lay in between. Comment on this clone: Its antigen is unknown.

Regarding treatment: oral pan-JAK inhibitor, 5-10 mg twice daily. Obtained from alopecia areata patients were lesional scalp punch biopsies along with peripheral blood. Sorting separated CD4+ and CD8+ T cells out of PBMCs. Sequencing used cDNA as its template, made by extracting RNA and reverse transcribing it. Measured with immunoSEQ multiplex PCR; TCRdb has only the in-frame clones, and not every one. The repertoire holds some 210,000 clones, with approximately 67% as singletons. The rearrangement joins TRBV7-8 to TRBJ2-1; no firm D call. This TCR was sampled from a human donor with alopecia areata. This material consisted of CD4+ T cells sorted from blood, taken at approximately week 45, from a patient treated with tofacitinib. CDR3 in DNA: TGTGCCAGCAGCTACCGAACGGAAGGAATAGGTCGCAATGAGCAGTTCTTC. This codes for CASSYRTEGIGRNEQFF.